This T cell receptor (beta chain) was sequenced in a study of CD8 T cells in ankylosing spondylitis. Trimming pared 0 bases from V and 6 bases from J, leaving 16 bases between. Looked up from germline, CDR1 is SGHNT and CDR2 is YYREEE (reference sequence). This CDR3 spans 15 amino acids. TCRdb ran MiXCR on the 5' RACE reads and lists one entry per CDR3 protein. This sample has about 240,000 distinct CDR3 sequences, with 8.6% found just once. This clonotype occurred once. The antigen is not known. Findings and limits, study-wide: Disease-linked clones displayed a CD8+ phenotype and appeared relatively rarely in peripheral blood.

The rearrangement links TRBV5-4 to TRBJ2-7, with D tentatively TRBD1 or TRBD2 (5 bases each). Sequencing was carried out using blood, either unsorted or a sorted T cell fraction (not recorded which). The TCR originated in a male donor with ankylosing spondylitis or in good health (not recorded which). This CDR3 reads CASSLAGHLGSEQYF. As DNA, the CDR3 is TGTGCCAGCAGCTTGGCCGGACACCTTGGGAGCGAGCAGTACTTC.